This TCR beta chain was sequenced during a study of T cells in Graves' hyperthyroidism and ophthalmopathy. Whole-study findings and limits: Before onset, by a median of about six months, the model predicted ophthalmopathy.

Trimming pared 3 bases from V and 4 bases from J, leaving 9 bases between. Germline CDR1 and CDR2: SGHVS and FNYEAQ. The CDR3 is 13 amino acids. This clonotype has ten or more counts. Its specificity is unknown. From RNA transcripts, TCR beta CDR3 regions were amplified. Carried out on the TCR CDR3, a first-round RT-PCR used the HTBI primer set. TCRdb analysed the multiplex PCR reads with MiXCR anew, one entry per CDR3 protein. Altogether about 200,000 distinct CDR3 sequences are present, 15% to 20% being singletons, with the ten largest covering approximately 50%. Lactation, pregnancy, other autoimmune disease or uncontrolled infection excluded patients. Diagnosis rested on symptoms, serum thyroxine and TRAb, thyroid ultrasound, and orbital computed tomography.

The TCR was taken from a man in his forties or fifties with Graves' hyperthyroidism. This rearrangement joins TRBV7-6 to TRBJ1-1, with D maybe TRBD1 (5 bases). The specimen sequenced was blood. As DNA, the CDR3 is TGTGCCAGCAGCTTGGGGGGAAGCACTGAAGCTTTCTTT. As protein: CASSLGGSTEAFF.